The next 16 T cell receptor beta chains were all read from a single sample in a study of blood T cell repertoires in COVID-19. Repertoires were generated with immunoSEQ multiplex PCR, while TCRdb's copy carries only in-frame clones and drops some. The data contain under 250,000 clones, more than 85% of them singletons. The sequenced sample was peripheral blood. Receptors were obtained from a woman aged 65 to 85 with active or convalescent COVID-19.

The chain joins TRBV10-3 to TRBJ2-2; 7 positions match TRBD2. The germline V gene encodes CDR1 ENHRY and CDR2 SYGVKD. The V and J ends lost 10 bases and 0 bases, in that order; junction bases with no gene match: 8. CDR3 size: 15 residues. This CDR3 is CATNLRGANTGELFF. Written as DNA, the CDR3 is TGTGCCACGAACCTCCGGGGGGCGAACACCGGGGAGCTGTTTTTT.

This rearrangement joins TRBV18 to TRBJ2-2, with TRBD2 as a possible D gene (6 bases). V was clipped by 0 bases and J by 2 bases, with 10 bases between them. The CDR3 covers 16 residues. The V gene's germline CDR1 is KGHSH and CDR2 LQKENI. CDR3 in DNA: TGTGCCAGCTCACCACCGACGCGGGGCAACACCGGGGAGCTGTTTTTT. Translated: CASSPPTRGNTGELFF. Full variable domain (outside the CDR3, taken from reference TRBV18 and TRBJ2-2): NAGVMQNPRHLVRRRGQEARLRCSPMKGHSHVYWYRQLPEEGLKFMVYLQKENIIDESGMPKERFSAEFPKEGPSILRIQQVVRGDSAAYFCASSPPTRGNTGELFFGEGSRLTVL.

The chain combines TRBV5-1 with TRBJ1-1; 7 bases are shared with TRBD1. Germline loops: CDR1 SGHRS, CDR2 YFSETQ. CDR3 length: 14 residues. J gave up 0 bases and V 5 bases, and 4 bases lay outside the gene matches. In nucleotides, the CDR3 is TGCGCCAGCAGTAGGGGGCAGGTGAACACTGAAGCTTTCTTT. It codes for CASSRGQVNTEAFF.

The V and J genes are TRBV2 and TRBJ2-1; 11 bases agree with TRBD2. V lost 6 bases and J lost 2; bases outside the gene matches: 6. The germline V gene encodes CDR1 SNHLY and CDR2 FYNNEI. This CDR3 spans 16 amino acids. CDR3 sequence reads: CASRARLAGTYNEQFF. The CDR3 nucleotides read TGTGCCAGCAGGGCCCGACTAGCGGGGACCTACAATGAGCAGTTCTTC. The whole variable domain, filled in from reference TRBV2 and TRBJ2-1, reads EPEVTQTPSHQVTQMGQEVILRCVPISNHLYFYWYRQILGQKVEFLVSFYNNEISEKSEIFDDQFSVERPDGSNFTLKIRSTKLEDSAMYFCASRARLAGTYNEQFFGPGTRLTVL.

CDR3 sequence (DNA): TGCGCCAGCAGCTTAGGCAGGTCGGAGACCCAGTACTTC. This gives the protein CASSLGRSETQYF. V usage is TRBV5-1 and J usage is TRBJ2-5; D gene uncertain. The CDR3 has 13 amino acids. CDR1 SGHRS and CDR2 YFSETQ come from the germline V gene. V lost 2 bases, J lost 5 bases, and 10 bases lay in between.

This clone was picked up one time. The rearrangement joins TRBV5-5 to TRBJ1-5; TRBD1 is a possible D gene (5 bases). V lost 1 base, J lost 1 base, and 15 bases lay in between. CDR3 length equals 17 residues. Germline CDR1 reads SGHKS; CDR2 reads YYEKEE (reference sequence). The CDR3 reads CASSLIGRGGSNQPQHF. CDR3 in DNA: TGTGCCAGCAGCTTGATTGGGCGGGGGGGAAGCAATCAGCCCCAGCATTTT.

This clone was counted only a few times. The CDR3 DNA is TGTGCCAGCTCACCGGGCGGGGGCGGTCAGCCCCAGCATTTT. It codes for CASSPGGGGQPQHF. The rearrangement uses TRBV18 and TRBJ1-5, with D perhaps TRBD1 (6 bases). Trimming cost V 3 bases and J 6 bases, with 12 bases left between them. The CDR3 is 14 residues long. Germline V lookup: CDR1 KGHSH, CDR2 LQKENI.

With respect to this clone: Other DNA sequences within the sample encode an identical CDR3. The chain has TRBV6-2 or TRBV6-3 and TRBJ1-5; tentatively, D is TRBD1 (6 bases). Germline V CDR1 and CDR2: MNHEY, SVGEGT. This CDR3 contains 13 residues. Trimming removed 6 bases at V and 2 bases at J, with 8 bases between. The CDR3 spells CASSRTGNQPQHF. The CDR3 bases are TGTGCCAGCAGCCGGACAGGCAATCAGCCCCAGCATTTT.

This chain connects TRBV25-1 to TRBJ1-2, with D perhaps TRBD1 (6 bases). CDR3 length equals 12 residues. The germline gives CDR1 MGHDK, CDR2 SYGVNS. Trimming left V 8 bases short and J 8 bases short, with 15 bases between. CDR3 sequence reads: CASRGGGNGYTF. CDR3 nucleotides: TGTGCCAGCCGGGGTGGGGGCAACGGCTACACCTTC.

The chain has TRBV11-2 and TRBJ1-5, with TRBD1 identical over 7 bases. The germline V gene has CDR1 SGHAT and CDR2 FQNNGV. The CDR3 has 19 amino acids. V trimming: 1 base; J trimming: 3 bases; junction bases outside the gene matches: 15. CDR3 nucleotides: TGTGCCAGCAGCTTAGGGCGACAGGGATTATCTCAACTCAATCAGCCCCAGCATTTT. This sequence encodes CASSLGRQGLSQLNQPQHF.

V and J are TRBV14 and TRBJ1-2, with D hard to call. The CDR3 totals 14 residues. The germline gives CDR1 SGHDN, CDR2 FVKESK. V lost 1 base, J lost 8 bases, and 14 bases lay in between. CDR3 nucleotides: TGTGCCAGCAGCCAAGTTGTTACCGCGGGCGGCTACACCTTC. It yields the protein CASSQVVTAGGYTF.

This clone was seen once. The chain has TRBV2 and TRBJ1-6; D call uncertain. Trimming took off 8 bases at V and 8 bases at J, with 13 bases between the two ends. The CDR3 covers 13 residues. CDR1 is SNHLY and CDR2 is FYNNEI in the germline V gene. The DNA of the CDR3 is TGTGCCAGCCCAGGCGTCCCTTATTCACCCCTCCACTTT. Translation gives CASPGVPYSPLHF.

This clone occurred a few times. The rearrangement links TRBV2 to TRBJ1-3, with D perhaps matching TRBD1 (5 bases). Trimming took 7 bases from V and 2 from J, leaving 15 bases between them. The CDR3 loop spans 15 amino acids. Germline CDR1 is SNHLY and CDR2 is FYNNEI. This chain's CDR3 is CASTLAGFPGNTIYF. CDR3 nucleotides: TGTGCCAGCACCTTAGCAGGGTTTCCTGGAAACACCATATATTTT.

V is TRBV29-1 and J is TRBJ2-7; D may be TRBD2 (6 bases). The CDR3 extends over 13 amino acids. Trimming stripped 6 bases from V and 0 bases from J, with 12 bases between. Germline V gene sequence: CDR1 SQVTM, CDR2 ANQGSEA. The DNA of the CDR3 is TGCAGCGTCGGACGGGGGAGCTCCTACGAGCAGTACTTC. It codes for CSVGRGSSYEQYF.

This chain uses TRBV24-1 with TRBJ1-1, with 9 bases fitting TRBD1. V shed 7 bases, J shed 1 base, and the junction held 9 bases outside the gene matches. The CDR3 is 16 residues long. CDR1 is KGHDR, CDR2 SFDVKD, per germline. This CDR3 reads CATRGQGSASNTEAFF. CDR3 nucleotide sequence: TGTGCCACCAGAGGACAGGGGAGCGCTTCGAACACTGAAGCTTTCTTT.

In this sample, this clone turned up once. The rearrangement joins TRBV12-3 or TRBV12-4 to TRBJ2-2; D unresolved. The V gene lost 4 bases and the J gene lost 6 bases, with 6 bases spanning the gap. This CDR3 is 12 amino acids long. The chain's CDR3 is CASSWQAGELFF. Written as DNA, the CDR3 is TGTGCCAGCAGTTGGCAGGCCGGGGAGCTGTTTTTT.